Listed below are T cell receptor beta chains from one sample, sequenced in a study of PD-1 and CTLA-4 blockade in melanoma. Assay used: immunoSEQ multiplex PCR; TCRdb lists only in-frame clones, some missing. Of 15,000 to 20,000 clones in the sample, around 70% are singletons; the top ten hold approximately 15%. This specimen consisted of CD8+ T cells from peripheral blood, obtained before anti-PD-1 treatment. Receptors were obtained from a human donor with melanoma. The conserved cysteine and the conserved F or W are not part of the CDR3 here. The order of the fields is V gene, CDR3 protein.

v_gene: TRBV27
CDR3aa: ASSPSTGTVYGYT

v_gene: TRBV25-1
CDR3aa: ASSAWGGTSNYGYT

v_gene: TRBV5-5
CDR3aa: ASSWTGANTEAF

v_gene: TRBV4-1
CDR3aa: ASSSRLAGLHEQY

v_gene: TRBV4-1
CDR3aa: ASSQDWAGYGNEQF

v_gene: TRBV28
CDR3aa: ASSPDRENTEAF

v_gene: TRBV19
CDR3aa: ASSMSGRNTEAF

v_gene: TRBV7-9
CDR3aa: ASSPTGFLETQY

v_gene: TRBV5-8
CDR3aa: ASSLGFSTVSYGYT

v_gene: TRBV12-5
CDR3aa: ASADLNEQF

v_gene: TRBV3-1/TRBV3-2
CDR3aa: ASMLTSGGEETQY

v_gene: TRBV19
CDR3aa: ASSRAEAVGANGYT

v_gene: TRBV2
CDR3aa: ASTGTGGPTSYNEQF

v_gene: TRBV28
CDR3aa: ASSLGTGVGNTIY

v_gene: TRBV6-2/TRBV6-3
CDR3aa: ASSRQGIPLHGYT

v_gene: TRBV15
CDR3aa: ATSRDGNTEAF

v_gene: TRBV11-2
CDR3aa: ASSLVGRPSPGVTEAF

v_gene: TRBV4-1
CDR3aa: ASSQSFGRENEKLF

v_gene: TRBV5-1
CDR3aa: ASSLGQPNYGYT

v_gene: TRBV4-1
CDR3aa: ASSQERGYEQY

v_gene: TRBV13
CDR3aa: ASSIGQGVSRF

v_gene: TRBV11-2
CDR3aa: ASSILGVTNEKLF

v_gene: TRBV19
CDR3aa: ASSSVAGGSYEQY

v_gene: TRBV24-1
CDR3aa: ATSDLRAGTSTDTQY

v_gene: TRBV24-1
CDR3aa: ATGRGQALDEQF

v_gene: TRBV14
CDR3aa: ASSQATRSEQF

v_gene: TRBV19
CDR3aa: ASSRFLGSYNEQF

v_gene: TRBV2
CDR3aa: ASSDHNSPLH

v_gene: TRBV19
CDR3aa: ASREEYTESYEQY

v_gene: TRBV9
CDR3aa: ASRGLAEINEQF

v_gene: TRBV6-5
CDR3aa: ASSRQGLPYGYT

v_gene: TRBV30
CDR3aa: ASLGGGYGYT

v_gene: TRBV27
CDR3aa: ASSLSPRGGGGYT

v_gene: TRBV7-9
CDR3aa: ASSFGGSLNTEAF

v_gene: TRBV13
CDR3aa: ASSKVAGDEYEQY

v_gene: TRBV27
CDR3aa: ASSFQGNYGYT

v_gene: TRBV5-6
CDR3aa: ASSFWVWNYEQY

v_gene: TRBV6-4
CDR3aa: ASSLTSGGGETQY

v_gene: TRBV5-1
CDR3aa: ASSLNRGGETQY

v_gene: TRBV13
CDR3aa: ASSETGGDKQY

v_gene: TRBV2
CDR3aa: ASSEGGYQPQH

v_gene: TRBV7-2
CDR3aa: ASSLKVVSGIQETQY

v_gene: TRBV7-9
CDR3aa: ASSQGLAGVMPDTQY

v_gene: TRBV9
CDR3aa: ASSGDSGRFDEQF

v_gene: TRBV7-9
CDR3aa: ASSRGQPYSGNTIY

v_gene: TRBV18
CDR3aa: ASSPGGLAF

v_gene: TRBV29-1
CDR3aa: SVGELGQPQH

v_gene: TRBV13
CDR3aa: ASSLGTGGASGYGYT

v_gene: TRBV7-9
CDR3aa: ASSSGTSNEKLF

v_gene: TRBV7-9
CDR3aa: ASSPQVSAF

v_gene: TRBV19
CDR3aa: ASSTSTGPAWATNEKLF

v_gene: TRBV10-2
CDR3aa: ASSEATSTDTQY

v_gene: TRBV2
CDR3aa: ASSDMFGRSENNEQF

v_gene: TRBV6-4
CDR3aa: ASSDSKQGAGYT

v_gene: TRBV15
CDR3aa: ATSRDDTDGYT

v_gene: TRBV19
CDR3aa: ASSGSSPGELF

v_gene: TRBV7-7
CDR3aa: ASSVEVNTEAF

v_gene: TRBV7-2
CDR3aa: ASSLGEGRLVGEQF

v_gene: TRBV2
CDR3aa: ASRRTGITYSGANVLT

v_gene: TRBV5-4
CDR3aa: ASSFHPETEAF